These 25 T cell receptor beta chains share one sample of origin, sequenced in a study of CD8 T cells in Susac syndrome. RNA amounts of 0.5 to 1 ug underwent reverse transcription with random hexamers. TCRdb reanalysed the immunoSEQ multiplex PCR reads using MiXCR and keeps one entry per CDR3 protein. The repertoire has about 160,000 distinct CDR3 sequences, roughly 94% of them found once; the top ten carry about 0.1%. The sequenced material came from CD4+ T cells from PBMCs. These TCRs come from a human donor with multiple sclerosis.

The CDR3 loop reads CSAPHRWGNYEQYF. The DNA of the CDR3 is TGCAGTGCTCCTCATCGGTGGGGGAACTACGAGCAGTACTTC. The chain recombines TRBV20-1 with TRBJ2-7; the D gene could be TRBD1 or TRBD2 (5 bases each). V dropped 5 bases and J dropped 3 bases, with 17 bases sitting between them. This CDR3 region has 14 residues. Germline V gene data show CDR1 as DFQATT and CDR2 as SNEGSKA (reference sequence).

CDR3: CASSALTRLQETQYF. Here the CDR3 DNA reads TGTGCCAGCAGCGCCCTTACTAGGCTTCAAGAGACCCAGTACTTC. This sequence joins TRBV25-1 and TRBJ2-5; tentative D call: TRBD2 (5 bases). This CDR3 region has 15 residues. From germline, CDR1 is MGHDK and CDR2 SYGVNS. V lost 6 bases and J 2 bases, leaving 16 bases between the germline ends. The variable domain in full, with the rest retrieved from reference TRBV25-1 and TRBJ2-5, is EADIYQTPRYLVIGTGKKITLECSQTMGHDKMYWYQQDPGMELHLIHYSYGVNSTEKGDLSSESTVSRIRTEHFPLTLESARPSHTSQYLCASSALTRLQETQYFGPGTRLLVL.

The chain combines TRBV30 with TRBJ2-3; maybe TRBD1 (6 bases). This CDR3 has 14 amino acids. Germline CDR1 and CDR2: GTSNPN and SVGIG (reference sequence). V was pared by 7 bases and J by 2 bases, with 16 bases between. The CDR3 coding sequence is TGTGCCTCGGGGCGAGGGGGATACACAGATACGCAGTATTTT. Its protein is CASGRGGYTDTQYF.

The chain recombines TRBV6-5 with TRBJ2-4; D is unresolved. CDR1 and CDR2 from the germline V gene are MNHEY and SVGAGI. V lost 7 bases, J lost 1 base, and 14 bases lay in between. The CDR3 is 15 residues long. CDR3 protein: CASTSASFAKNIQYF. DNA of the CDR3: TGTGCCAGCACCTCAGCGTCTTTTGCCAAAAACATTCAGTACTTC.

The rearrangement links TRBV7-9 to TRBJ2-7; D remains ambiguous. CDR1 is SEHNR and CDR2 is FQNEAQ in the germline V gene (reference sequence). The CDR3 runs 14 residues. Trimming pared 8 bases from V and 1 base from J, leaving 15 bases between. In DNA, the CDR3 is TGTGCCAGCGTCCAAATCGACGGGTCCTACGAGCAGTACTTC. Encoded protein: CASVQIDGSYEQYF. The entire variable domain, with the rest obtained from reference TRBV7-9 and TRBJ2-7, is as follows: DTGVSQNPRHKITKRGQNVTFRCDPISEHNRLYWYRQTLGQGPEFLTYFQNEAQLEKSRLLSDRFSAERPKGSFSTLEIQRTEQGDSAMYLCASVQIDGSYEQYFGPGTRLTVT.

CDR3 nucleotides: TGCAGCGTTGAAGGACTAGCGGGATCCTACGAGCAGTACTTC. This translates into CSVEGLAGSYEQYF. The chain has TRBV29-1 and TRBJ2-7, with 11 bases that match TRBD2. The CDR3 is 14 residues long. Germline V gene data show CDR1 as SQVTM and CDR2 as ANQGSEA. V shed 1 base, J shed 1 base, and the junction held 0 bases outside the gene matches.

The V gene is TRBV7-7, the J gene TRBJ2-1, with 10 bases fitting TRBD2. Trimming removed 5 bases from V and 7 bases from J; junction bases left unmatched: 5. This CDR3 has 14 amino acids. Per the germline V gene, CDR1 is SSHAT and CDR2 is FNYEAQ (reference sequence). Here the CDR3 DNA reads TGTGCCAGCAGCCTCGGGACTAGCGATAATGAGCAGTTCTTC. Residues: CASSLGTSDNEQFF.

The chain combines TRBV7-9 with TRBJ2-1; 13 nucleotides match TRBD2. Germline-derived CDR1 and CDR2 are SEHNR and FQNEAQ (reference sequence). V gave up 5 bases and J gave up 5 bases; unmatched junction bases: 3. This CDR3 spans 15 amino acids. CDR3 residues: CASSQTSGRNNEQFF. In DNA, the CDR3 is TGTGCCAGCAGCCAGACTAGCGGGAGGAACAATGAGCAGTTCTTC.

The CDR3 DNA reads TGCAGCGTTTCATCAGCGGGGTCTCGAGAGCAGTACTTC. It translates to CSVSSAGSREQYF. The chain is built from TRBV29-1 and TRBJ2-7, with 7 bases matching TRBD2. The CDR3 runs to 13 residues. J lost 7 bases, V lost 5 bases, and 11 bases had no gene match. CDR1 and CDR2 from the germline V gene are SQVTM and ANQGSEA.

V and J are TRBV20-1 and TRBJ1-3; unclear D gene. Trimming removed 0 bases at V and 2 bases at J, with 14 bases between. CDR3 length equals 16 residues. Germline V gene data show CDR1 as DFQATT and CDR2 as SNEGSKA (reference sequence). CDR3 region: CSAREVGAGTGNTIYF. The CDR3 nucleotides read TGCAGTGCTAGAGAGGTGGGTGCTGGCACTGGAAACACCATATATTTT.

About this clonotype: At one end the junction does not follow the germline gene, possibly because of a read error. The chain is built from TRBV4-3 and TRBJ2-2, with 8 bases lining up with TRBD2. This CDR3 contains 18 residues. Germline lookup yields CDR1 LGHNA and CDR2 YSLEER. The CDR3 DNA reads as TGCGCCAGCAGCCAATTACCGGGACTAGTGGAAAACACCGGGGAGCTTTTTTTT. The encoded protein is CASSQLPGLVENTGELFF.

The rearrangement joins TRBV20-1 to TRBJ2-7, with D possibly matching TRBD1 (6 bases). CDR1 and CDR2 (germline): DFQATT, SNEGSKA (reference sequence). V lost 8 bases and J lost 3, with 11 bases in between. There are 11 residues in the CDR3. CDR3 residues: CSSTGDYEQYF. CDR3 sequence (DNA): TGCAGTTCGACAGGCGACTACGAGCAGTACTTC.

The rearrangement uses TRBV4-2 and TRBJ1-2; no definite D call. The CDR3 sequence is 12 residues long. Trimming shortened V by 3 bases and J by 8 bases, and 10 bases separated the two germline ends. Looked up from germline, CDR1 is LGHNA and CDR2 is YNFKEQ. The CDR3 protein is CASSHRPQGYTF. The CDR3 nucleotides read TGTGCCAGCAGCCATCGACCTCAAGGCTACACCTTC.

The chain recombines TRBV20-1 with TRBJ2-1, with a possible D match to TRBD1 (5 bases). CDR3 length: 13 amino acids. Trimming shortened V by 5 bases and J by 2 bases, and 10 bases separated the two germline ends. Germline V CDR1 and CDR2: DFQATT, SNEGSKA (reference sequence). This CDR3 is CSASPDTYNEQFF. The DNA of the CDR3 is TGCAGTGCTTCCCCGGACACCTACAATGAGCAGTTCTTC.

This sequence joins TRBV30 and TRBJ2-3; 7 bases align to TRBD2. Germline V gene lookup returns CDR1 GTSNPN and CDR2 SVGIG (reference sequence). The CDR3 covers 13 residues. V lost 2 bases and J lost 8; bases outside the gene matches: 7. The CDR3 loop reads CAWSTSVQATQYF. CDR3 in DNA: TGTGCCTGGAGTACTAGCGTTCAAGCTACGCAGTATTTT. Combining the CDR3 with reference TRBV30 and TRBJ2-3 gives the whole variable domain SQTIHQWPATLVQPVGSPLSLECTVEGTSNPNLYWYRQAAGRGLQLLFYSVGIGQISSEVPQNLSASRPQDRQFILSSKKLLLSDSGFYLCAWSTSVQATQYFGPGTRLTVL.

This chain links TRBV7-8 with TRBJ2-2; weak D call: TRBD1 (6 bases). CDR1 and CDR2 (germline): SGHVS, FQNEAQ. V lost 8 bases and J lost 0, with 7 bases in between. The CDR3 has 13 amino acids. For the CDR3, the DNA is TGTGCCAGCCAGGGGACGAACACCGGGGAGCTGTTTTTT. Its translation: CASQGTNTGELFF.

The CDR3, as DNA: TGTGCCAGCAGCGTAGAATCAAACACCATATATTTT. It codes for CASSVESNTIYF. The J gene is TRBJ1-3, the V gene TRBV9; D uncertain. V was clipped by 0 bases and J by 6 bases, with 4 bases between them. The CDR3 covers 12 residues. Germline V CDR1 and CDR2: SGDLS, YYNGEE. Looking up the rest from reference TRBV9 and TRBJ1-3 gives the full variable domain: DSGVTQTPKHLITATGQRVTLRCSPRSGDLSVYWYQQSLDQGLQFLIQYYNGEERAKGNILERFSAQQFPDLHSELNLSSLELGDSALYFCASSVESNTIYFGEGSWLTVV.

This clonotype was seen a single time. The chain carries TRBV4-1 and TRBJ2-3, with TRBD1 identical over 8 bases. V was clipped by 5 bases and J by 1 base; unmatched bases: 5. Germline-derived CDR1 and CDR2 are MGHRA and YSYEKL. The CDR3 length is 15 residues. CDR3 bases: TGCGCCAGCAGCGTGTCGGGACAGGGCACAGATACGCAGTATTTT. Encoded protein: CASSVSGQGTDTQYF.

This rearrangement joins TRBV7-9 to TRBJ2-2; D is ambiguous. The germline CDR1 and CDR2 sequences are SEHNR and FQNEAQ (reference sequence). This CDR3 comprises 13 residues. The V end lost 3 bases, the J end lost 5 bases, and 7 bases lay between the germline ends. The CDR3 is CASSLRSTGELFF. The CDR3 bases are TGTGCCAGCAGCTTGCGGTCTACCGGGGAGCTGTTTTTT. Complete variable domain (other parts from reference TRBV7-9 and TRBJ2-2): DTGVSQNPRHKITKRGQNVTFRCDPISEHNRLYWYRQTLGQGPEFLTYFQNEAQLEKSRLLSDRFSAERPKGSFSTLEIQRTEQGDSAMYLCASSLRSTGELFFGEGSRLTVL.

V gene TRBV7-6 combines with J gene TRBJ1-3; maybe TRBD1 (5 bases). The ends were cut back, 3 bases at V and 0 bases at J, with 9 bases in the middle. Germline V CDR1 and CDR2: SGHVS, FNYEAQ. The CDR3 consists of 15 residues. CDR3 sequence: CASSLGPSSGNTIYF. The CDR3 nucleotides read TGTGCCAGCAGCTTGGGACCGAGCTCTGGAAACACCATATATTTT.

V gene TRBV7-9 combines with J gene TRBJ1-2; TRBD1 matches 8 bases. In germline, CDR1 is SEHNR, CDR2 FQNEAQ (reference sequence). J lost 6 bases, V lost 8 bases, and 5 bases had no gene match. CDR3 length: 12 residues. CDR3 coding DNA: TGTGCCAGCTCCCAGGGGGCAAATGGCTACACCTTC. Protein: CASSQGANGYTF. Full variable domain (missing parts from reference TRBV7-9 and TRBJ1-2): DTGVSQNPRHKITKRGQNVTFRCDPISEHNRLYWYRQTLGQGPEFLTYFQNEAQLEKSRLLSDRFSAERPKGSFSTLEIQRTEQGDSAMYLCASSQGANGYTFGSGTRLTVV.

This chain joins TRBV29-1 and TRBJ1-2; D gene uncertain. Between the trimmed V and J ends, which lost 3 bases and 12 bases, there was a span of 8 bases. The CDR3 runs to 9 residues. Germline V gives CDR1 SQVTM, CDR2 ANQGSEA. In DNA, the CDR3 is TGCAGCGTTGATGAGGCCAACACCTTC. Its translation is CSVDEANTF.

V gene TRBV4-1 combines with J gene TRBJ2-7; D perhaps matches TRBD2 (6 bases). The V gene lost 4 bases and the J gene lost 0 bases, with 16 bases spanning the gap. Germline V gene sequence: CDR1 MGHRA, CDR2 YSYEKL. The CDR3 runs to 16 residues. In nucleotides, the CDR3 is TGCGCCAGCAGCCTTCGAGCGGGCCCGAGCTCCTACGAGCAGTACTTC. As protein: CASSLRAGPSSYEQYF.

V gene TRBV11-1 combines with J gene TRBJ2-1, with D maybe TRBD2 (6 bases). The CDR3 sequence is 14 residues long. Germline CDR1 and CDR2: SGHAT and FQDESV (reference sequence). V lost 7 bases and J 4 bases, leaving 14 bases between the germline ends. The CDR3, as DNA: TGTGCCAGCAAGCCTAGCGAGACGTACAATGAGCAGTTCTTC. Its translation: CASKPSETYNEQFF.

V is TRBV2 and J is TRBJ1-5, with TRBD1 identical over 10 bases. V lost 6 bases, J lost 3 bases, and 2 bases stayed unmatched. The CDR3 consists of 14 residues. Looked up from germline, CDR1 is SNHLY and CDR2 is FYNNEI. The CDR3 DNA reads as TGTGCCAGCAGGGACAGGGGGTTCAATCAGCCCCAGCATTTT. Its translation: CASRDRGFNQPQHF.